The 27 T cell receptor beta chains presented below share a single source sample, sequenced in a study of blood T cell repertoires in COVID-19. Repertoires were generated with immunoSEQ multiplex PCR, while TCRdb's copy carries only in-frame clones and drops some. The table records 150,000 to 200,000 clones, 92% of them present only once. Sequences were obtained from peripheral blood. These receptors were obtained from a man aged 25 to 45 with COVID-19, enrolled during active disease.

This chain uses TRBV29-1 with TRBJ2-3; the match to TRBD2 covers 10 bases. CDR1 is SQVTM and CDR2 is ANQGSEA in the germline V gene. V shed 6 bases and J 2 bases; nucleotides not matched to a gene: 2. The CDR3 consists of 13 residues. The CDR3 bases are TGCAGCGTGACTAGCGGGTTCACAGATACGCAGTATTTT. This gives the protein CSVTSGFTDTQYF.

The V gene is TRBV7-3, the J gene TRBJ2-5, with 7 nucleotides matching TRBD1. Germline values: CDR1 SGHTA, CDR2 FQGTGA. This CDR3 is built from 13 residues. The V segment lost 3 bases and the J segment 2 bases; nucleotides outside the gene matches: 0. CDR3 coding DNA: TGTGCCAGCAGCTTGGACAGGCAAGAGACCCAGTACTTC. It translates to CASSLDRQETQYF.

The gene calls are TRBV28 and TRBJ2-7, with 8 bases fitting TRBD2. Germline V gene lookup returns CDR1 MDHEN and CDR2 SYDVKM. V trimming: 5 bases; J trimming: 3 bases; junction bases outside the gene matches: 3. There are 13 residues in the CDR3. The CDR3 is CASSSGSIYEQYF. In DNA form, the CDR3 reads TGTGCCAGCAGTAGCGGGAGTATCTACGAGCAGTACTTC.

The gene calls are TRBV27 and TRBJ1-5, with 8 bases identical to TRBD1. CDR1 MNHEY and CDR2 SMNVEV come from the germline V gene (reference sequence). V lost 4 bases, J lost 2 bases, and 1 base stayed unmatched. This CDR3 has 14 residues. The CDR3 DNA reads TGTGCCAGCAGTTCGGACAGGGGCAATCAGCCCCAGCATTTT. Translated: CASSSDRGNQPQHF.

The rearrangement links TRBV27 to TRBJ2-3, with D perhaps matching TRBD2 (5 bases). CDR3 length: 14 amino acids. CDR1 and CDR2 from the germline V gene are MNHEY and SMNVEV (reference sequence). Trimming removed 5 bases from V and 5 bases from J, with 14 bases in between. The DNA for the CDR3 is TGTGCCAGCAGTCCCCGTTCGGGATTAGATACGCAGTATTTT. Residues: CASSPRSGLDTQYF.

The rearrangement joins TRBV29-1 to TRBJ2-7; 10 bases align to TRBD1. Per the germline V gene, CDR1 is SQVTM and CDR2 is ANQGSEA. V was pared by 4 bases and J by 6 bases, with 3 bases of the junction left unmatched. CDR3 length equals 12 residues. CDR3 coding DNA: TGCAGCGTTGGGGGACAGGGGCGCGAGCAGTACTTC. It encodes CSVGGQGREQYF.

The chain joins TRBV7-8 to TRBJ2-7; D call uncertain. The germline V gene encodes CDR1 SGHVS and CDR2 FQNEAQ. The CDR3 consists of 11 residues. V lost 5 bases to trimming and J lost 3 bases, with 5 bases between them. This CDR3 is CASSRLYEQYF. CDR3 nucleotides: TGTGCCAGCAGCCGACTCTACGAGCAGTACTTC.

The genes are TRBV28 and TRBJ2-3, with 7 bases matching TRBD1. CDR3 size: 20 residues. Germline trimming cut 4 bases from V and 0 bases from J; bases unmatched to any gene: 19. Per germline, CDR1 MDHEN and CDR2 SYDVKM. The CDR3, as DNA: TGTGCCAGCAGTTACATCGGGACAGACCATCTAAGCGCTAGCACAGATACGCAGTATTTT. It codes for CASSYIGTDHLSASTDTQYF.

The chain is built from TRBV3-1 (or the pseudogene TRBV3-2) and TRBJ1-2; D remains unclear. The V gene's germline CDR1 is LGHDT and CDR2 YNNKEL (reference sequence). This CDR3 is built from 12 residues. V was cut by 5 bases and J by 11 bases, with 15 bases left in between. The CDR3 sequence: CASSSSSRRYTF. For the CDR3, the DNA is TGTGCCAGCAGCTCCTCGTCCCGGCGGTACACCTTC.

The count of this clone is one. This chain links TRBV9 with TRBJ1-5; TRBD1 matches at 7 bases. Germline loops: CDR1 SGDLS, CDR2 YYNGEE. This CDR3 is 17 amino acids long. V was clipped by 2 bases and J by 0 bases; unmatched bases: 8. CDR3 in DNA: TGTGCCAGCAGCGTGCCAGGGGGGAGACATAGCAATCAGCCCCAGCATTTT. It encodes CASSVPGGRHSNQPQHF.

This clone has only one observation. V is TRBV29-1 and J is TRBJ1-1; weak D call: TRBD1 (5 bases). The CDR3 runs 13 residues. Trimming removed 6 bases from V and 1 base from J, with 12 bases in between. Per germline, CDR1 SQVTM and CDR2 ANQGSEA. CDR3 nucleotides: TGCAGCGTGGGGCAGAGGAAGAACACTGAAGCTTTCTTT. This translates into CSVGQRKNTEAFF. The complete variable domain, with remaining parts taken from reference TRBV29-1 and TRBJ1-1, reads SAVISQKPSRDICQRGTSLTIQCQVDSQVTMMFWYRQQPGQSLTLIATANQGSEATYESGFVIDKFPISRPNLTFSTLTVSNMSPEDSSIYLCSVGQRKNTEAFFGQGTRLTVV.

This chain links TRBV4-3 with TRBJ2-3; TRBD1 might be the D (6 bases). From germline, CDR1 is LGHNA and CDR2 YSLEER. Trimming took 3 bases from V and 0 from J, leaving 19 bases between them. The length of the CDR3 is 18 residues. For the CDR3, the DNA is TGCGCCAGCAGCCATGATTCGACAGGACGAATTAGCACAGATACGCAGTATTTT. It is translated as CASSHDSTGRISTDTQYF.

The chain's CDR3 is CASSSWTSGGPPSYEQYF. The CDR3 DNA reads TGTGCCAGCAGCTCTTGGACTAGCGGGGGGCCCCCTTCCTACGAGCAGTACTTC. The rearrangement uses TRBV7-9 and TRBJ2-7; 14 bases fit TRBD2. The CDR3 is 18 amino acids. Germline-derived CDR1 and CDR2 are SEHNR and FQNEAQ (reference sequence). V shed 4 bases and J 1 base; nucleotides not matched to a gene: 9. Combining the CDR3 with reference TRBV7-9 and TRBJ2-7 gives the whole variable domain DTGVSQNPRHKITKRGQNVTFRCDPISEHNRLYWYRQTLGQGPEFLTYFQNEAQLEKSRLLSDRFSAERPKGSFSTLEIQRTEQGDSAMYLCASSSWTSGGPPSYEQYFGPGTRLTVT.

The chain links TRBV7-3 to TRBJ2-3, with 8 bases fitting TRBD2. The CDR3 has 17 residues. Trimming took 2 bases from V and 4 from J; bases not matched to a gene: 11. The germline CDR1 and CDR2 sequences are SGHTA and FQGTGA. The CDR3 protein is CASSLGRASGFADTQYF. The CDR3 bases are TGTGCCAGCAGCTTAGGTCGGGCTAGCGGGTTCGCAGATACGCAGTATTTT.

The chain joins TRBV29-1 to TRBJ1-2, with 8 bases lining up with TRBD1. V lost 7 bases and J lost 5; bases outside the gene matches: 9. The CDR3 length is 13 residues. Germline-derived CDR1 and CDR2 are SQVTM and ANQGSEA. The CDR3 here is CSGTLQGEYGYTF. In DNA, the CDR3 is TGCAGCGGCACGTTACAGGGGGAATATGGCTACACCTTC.

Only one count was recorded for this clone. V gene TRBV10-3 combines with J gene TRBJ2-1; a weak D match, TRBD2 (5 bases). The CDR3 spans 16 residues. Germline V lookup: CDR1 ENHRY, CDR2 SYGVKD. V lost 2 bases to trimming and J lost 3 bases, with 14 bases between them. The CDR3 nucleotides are TGTGCCATCAGTGAGAAGTCTAGCTTGGTCTACAATGAGCAGTTCTTC. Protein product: CAISEKSSLVYNEQFF.

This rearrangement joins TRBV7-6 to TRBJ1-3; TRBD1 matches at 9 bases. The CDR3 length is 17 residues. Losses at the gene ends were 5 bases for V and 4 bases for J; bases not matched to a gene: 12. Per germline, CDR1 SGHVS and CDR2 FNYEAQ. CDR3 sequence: CASSPRTGVGTGNTIYF. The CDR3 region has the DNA TGTGCCAGCAGCCCGCGGACAGGGGTTGGTACAGGAAACACCATATATTTT. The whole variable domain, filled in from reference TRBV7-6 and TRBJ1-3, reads GAGVSQSPRYKVTKRGQDVALRCDPISGHVSLYWYRQALGQGPEFLTYFNYEAQQDKSGLPNDRFSAERPEGSISTLTIQRTEQRDSAMYRCASSPRTGVGTGNTIYFGEGSWLTVV.

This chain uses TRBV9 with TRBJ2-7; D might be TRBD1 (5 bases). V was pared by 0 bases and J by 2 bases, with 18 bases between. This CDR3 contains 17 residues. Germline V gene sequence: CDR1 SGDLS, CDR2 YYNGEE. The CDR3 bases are TGTGCCAGCAGCGTAGCAATGGGTCAGGGTGAGCCCTACGAGCAGTACTTC. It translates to CASSVAMGQGEPYEQYF.

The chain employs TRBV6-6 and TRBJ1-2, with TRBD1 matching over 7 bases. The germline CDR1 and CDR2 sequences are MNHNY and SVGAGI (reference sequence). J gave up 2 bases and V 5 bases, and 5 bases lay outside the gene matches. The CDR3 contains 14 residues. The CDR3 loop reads CASSPRGTNYGYTF. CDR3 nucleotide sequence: TGTGCCAGCAGTCCCAGGGGGACCAACTATGGCTACACCTTC.

The CDR3 here is CASSLEGGVNTEAFF. Here the CDR3 DNA reads TGCGCCAGCAGCTTGGAAGGGGGGGTGAACACTGAAGCTTTCTTT. The chain combines TRBV5-1 with TRBJ1-1; perhaps TRBD1 as D (6 bases). The germline gives CDR1 SGHRS, CDR2 YFSETQ. The CDR3 is 15 amino acids. Deletions cut 0 bases from V and 0 bases from J, with 9 bases between. The full variable domain, in which reference TRBV5-1 and TRBJ1-1 provide the parts outside the CDR3, is KAGVTQTPRYLIKTRGQQVTLSCSPISGHRSVSWYQQTPGQGLQFLFEYFSETQRNKGNFPGRFSGRQFSNSRSEMNVSTLELGDSALYLCASSLEGGVNTEAFFGQGTRLTVV.

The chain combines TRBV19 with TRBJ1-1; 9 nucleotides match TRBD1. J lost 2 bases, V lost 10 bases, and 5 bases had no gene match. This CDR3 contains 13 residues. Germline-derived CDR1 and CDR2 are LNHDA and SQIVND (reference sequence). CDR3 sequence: CATQTGGNTEAFF. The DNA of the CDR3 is TGTGCCACCCAGACAGGGGGAAACACTGAAGCTTTCTTT.

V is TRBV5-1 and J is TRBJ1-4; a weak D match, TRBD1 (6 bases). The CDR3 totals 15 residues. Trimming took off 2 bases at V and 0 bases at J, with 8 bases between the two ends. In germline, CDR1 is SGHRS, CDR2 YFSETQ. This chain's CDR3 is CASSLQGSTNEKLFF. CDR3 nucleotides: TGCGCCAGCAGCTTACAGGGTTCAACTAATGAAAAACTGTTTTTT.

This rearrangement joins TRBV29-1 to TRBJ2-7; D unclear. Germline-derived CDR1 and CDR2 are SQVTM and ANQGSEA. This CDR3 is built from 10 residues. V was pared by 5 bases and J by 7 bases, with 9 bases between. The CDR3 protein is CSVFTGEQYF. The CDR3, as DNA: TGCAGCGTTTTTACTGGTGAGCAGTACTTC.

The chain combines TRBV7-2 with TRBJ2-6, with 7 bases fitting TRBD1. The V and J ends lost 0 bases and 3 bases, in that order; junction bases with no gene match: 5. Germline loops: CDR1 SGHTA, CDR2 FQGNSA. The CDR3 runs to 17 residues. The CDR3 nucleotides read TGTGCCAGCAGCTTAGCATTAGGGGGCGGTGGGGCCAACGTCCTGACTTTC. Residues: CASSLALGGGGANVLTF.

This CDR3 is CSVEGTAYPGEQYF. CDR3 sequence (DNA): TGCAGCGTTGAAGGGACGGCCTACCCGGGGGAGCAGTACTTC. The rearrangement uses TRBV29-1 and TRBJ2-7; D possibly corresponds to TRBD2 (5 bases). The CDR3 is 14 amino acids. Between the trimmed V and J ends, which lost 1 base and 7 bases, there was a span of 17 bases. Per the germline V gene, CDR1 is SQVTM and CDR2 is ANQGSEA.

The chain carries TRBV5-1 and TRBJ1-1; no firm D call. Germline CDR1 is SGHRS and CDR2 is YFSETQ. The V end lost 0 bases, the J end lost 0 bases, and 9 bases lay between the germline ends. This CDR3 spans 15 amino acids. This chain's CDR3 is CASSLGHRMNTEAFF. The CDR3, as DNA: TGCGCCAGCAGCTTGGGACACAGAATGAACACTGAAGCTTTCTTT.

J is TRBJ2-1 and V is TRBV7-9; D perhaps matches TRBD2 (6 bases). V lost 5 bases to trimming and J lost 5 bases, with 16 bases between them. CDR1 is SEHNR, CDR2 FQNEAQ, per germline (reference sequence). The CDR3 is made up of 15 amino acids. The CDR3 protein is CASSATFLANNEQFF. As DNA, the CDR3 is TGTGCCAGCAGCGCCACCTTCCTAGCGAACAATGAGCAGTTCTTC.